These 18 T cell receptor beta chains were sequenced from one sample in a study of shared clonotypes between healthy human individuals. Only in-frame clones appear in the TCRdb table, and some are missing; sequencing was by immunoSEQ multiplex PCR. The sample consists of about 1 million clones, 60% to 80% of them appearing once. The sequenced material came from memory CD4+ T cells sorted from blood. As to subset: CD45RA-negative fraction. The receptors derive from a man aged 18 to 29 in good health.

Many counts were recorded for this clone. The rearrangement joins TRBV6-1 to TRBJ1-1; D remains ambiguous. Deletions cut 4 bases from V and 8 bases from J, with 14 bases between. This CDR3 is 13 amino acids long. Germline V lookup: CDR1 MNHNS, CDR2 SASEGT. The CDR3 DNA reads as TGTGCCAGCAGTGGATTCTACCTCGGGGAAGCTTTCTTT. Its protein is CASSGFYLGEAFF.

The chain joins TRBV5-1 to TRBJ2-3; D remains ambiguous. Per the germline V gene, CDR1 is SGHRS and CDR2 is YFSETQ. V was cut by 0 bases and J by 2 bases, with 10 bases left in between. The CDR3 sequence is 15 residues long. The CDR3: CASSLAAGFTDTQYF. Here the CDR3 DNA reads TGCGCCAGCAGCTTGGCGGCCGGCTTCACAGATACGCAGTATTTT.

V and J are TRBV2 and TRBJ2-7; 9 bases fit TRBD2. The CDR3 runs 14 residues. CDR1 SNHLY and CDR2 FYNNEI come from the germline V gene. Trimming at V came to 7 bases and at J to 4 bases, leaving 8 bases not matched to a gene. Here the CDR3 reads CASMVAGGPYEQYF. CDR3 nucleotide sequence: TGTGCCAGCATGGTCGCGGGAGGGCCGTACGAGCAGTACTTC.

This clone was observed a handful of times. The V gene is TRBV5-5, the J gene TRBJ2-7; 7 nucleotides line up with TRBD1. V shed 0 bases and J 3 bases; nucleotides not matched to a gene: 6. The length of the CDR3 is 15 residues. The germline V gene encodes CDR1 SGHKS and CDR2 YYEKEE (reference sequence). CDR3 sequence: CASSLVPGGVYEQYF. CDR3 DNA sequence: TGTGCCAGCAGCTTGGTTCCAGGGGGAGTCTACGAGCAGTACTTC.

Details on this clone: The sample carries other DNA sequences with the same CDR3. The V gene is TRBV13, the J gene TRBJ2-1; 7 nucleotides align to TRBD2. CDR3 size: 15 residues. V gave up 2 bases and J gave up 8 bases; unmatched junction bases: 9. Germline values: CDR1 PRHDT, CDR2 FYEKMQ (reference sequence). The CDR3 coding sequence is TGTGCCAGCAGCTTACAAGGACTAGGGTGGGATGAGCAGTTCTTC. Protein product: CASSLQGLGWDEQFF.

The rearrangement links TRBV5-6 to TRBJ1-2; the D is unclear. Deletions cut 4 bases from V and 0 bases from J, with 10 bases between. Per germline, CDR1 SGHDT and CDR2 YYEEEE. The CDR3 is made up of 14 amino acids. For the CDR3, the DNA is TGTGCCAGCAGCGATGCTAGAACTAACTATGGCTACACCTTC. As protein: CASSDARTNYGYTF.

The chain couples TRBV14 to TRBJ2-5; the D is unclear. V shed 1 base and J shed 5 bases, with 11 bases lying between them. Germline lookup yields CDR1 SGHDN and CDR2 FVKESK. The CDR3 is 14 residues long. CDR3 bases: TGTGCCAGCAGCCAAGCGCGCCAACGGGAGACCCAGTACTTC. Amino acid sequence: CASSQARQRETQYF.

This clone appeared a single time. V is TRBV5-6 and J is TRBJ1-6; D is uncertain. V shed 3 bases and J shed 7 bases, with 14 bases lying between them. The CDR3 runs to 15 residues. From germline, CDR1 is SGHDT and CDR2 YYEEEE. The DNA for the CDR3 is TGTGCCAGCAGCTGGTCCGGGCCGACCAATTCACCCCTCCACTTT. It yields the protein CASSWSGPTNSPLHF.

The chain couples TRBV28 to TRBJ2-7; 10 positions match TRBD1. V shed 6 bases and J 7 bases; nucleotides not matched to a gene: 12. This CDR3 region has 15 residues. Germline-derived CDR1 and CDR2 are MDHEN and SYDVKM. The CDR3 loop is CASSTPGQGSEEQYF. The DNA of the CDR3 is TGTGCCAGCAGCACCCCGGGACAGGGGAGCGAGGAGCAGTACTTC.

The V gene is TRBV19, the J gene TRBJ1-2; weak D call: TRBD1 (5 bases). Germline V gene lookup returns CDR1 LNHDA and CDR2 SQIVND (reference sequence). Trimming removed 9 bases from V and 4 bases from J, with 15 bases in between. The CDR3 is 13 residues long. The CDR3 coding sequence is TGTGCCAGCGCCGGGACGGCTATCTATGGCTACACCTTC. Translating gives CASAGTAIYGYTF.

The gene calls are TRBV7-9 and TRBJ2-5, with 10 bases lining up with TRBD2. The V gene end was trimmed by 1 base and the J gene end by 4 bases; junction bases not matched to a gene: 12. The CDR3 is 18 residues long. Germline lookup yields CDR1 SEHNR and CDR2 FQNEAQ (reference sequence). The CDR3 loop reads CASSLGMVAGGEGETQYF. CDR3 DNA: TGTGCCAGCAGCTTAGGAATGGTAGCGGGAGGCGAAGGAGAGACCCAGTACTTC.

The V call is TRBV11-2, the J call TRBJ2-2; D is ambiguous. V shed 5 bases and J shed 6 bases, with 13 bases lying between them. CDR3 length: 14 residues. The V gene's germline CDR1 is SGHAT and CDR2 FQNNGV. DNA of the CDR3: TGTGCCAGCAGCGCCCAGCCTCAAGCCGGGGAGCTGTTTTTT. Translating gives CASSAQPQAGELFF.

This clone was seen only once. The gene calls are TRBV14 and TRBJ2-5, with D unclear. Trimming pared 2 bases from V and 5 bases from J, leaving 6 bases between. The CDR3 extends over 12 amino acids. Germline assignment: CDR1 SGHDN and CDR2 FVKESK. CDR3 in amino acids: CASSQYVETQYF. In nucleotides, the CDR3 is TGTGCCAGCAGCCAATACGTGGAGACCCAGTACTTC.

The gene calls are TRBV5-1 and TRBJ2-5; 7 bases are a match to TRBD1. Trimming took 4 bases from V and 4 from J; bases not matched to a gene: 10. The CDR3 has 15 amino acids. Per the germline V gene, CDR1 is SGHRS and CDR2 is YFSETQ. CDR3 coding DNA: TGCGCCAGCAGCCCAAAGGGACAGCTGGGAGAGACCCAGTACTTC. Residues: CASSPKGQLGETQYF.

This clone was picked up a small number of times. This chain links TRBV5-1 with TRBJ1-5; TRBD1 matches 10 bases. This CDR3 spans 13 amino acids. V lost 8 bases to trimming and J lost 3 bases; unmatched junction nucleotides: 2. The germline gives CDR1 SGHRS, CDR2 YFSETQ. The CDR3 region has the DNA TGCGCCAGAGGGACAGGGGCCAATCAGCCCCAGCATTTT. Translating it yields CARGTGANQPQHF.

This clone was seen just once. The chain employs TRBV6-1 and TRBJ2-5, with D perhaps TRBD1 (6 bases). V lost 0 bases, J lost 6 bases, and 14 bases lay in between. Germline values: CDR1 MNHNS, CDR2 SASEGT. There are 15 residues in the CDR3. The CDR3 sequence: CASSEAVTGRKTQYF. As DNA, the CDR3 is TGTGCCAGCAGTGAAGCGGTTACAGGGAGAAAGACCCAGTACTTC.

This clone showed up many times. The V gene is TRBV21-1, the J gene TRBJ2-1; the DNA was not used to check the table's D call, TRBD2. TRBV21-1 is a pseudogene locus. This CDR3 comprises 18 residues. CDR3 protein: CASSKRRAPAPSYNEQFF. The DNA for the CDR3 is TGTGCCAGCAGCAAAAGGAGAGCCCCAGCCCCATCCTACAATGAGCAGTTCTTC.

This clone was seen more than once but under ten times. This sample includes further DNA sequences coding for the same CDR3. DNA for the CDR3: TGCGCCAGCAGCTCCGGGAGCTCTGGGGCCAACGTCCTGACTTTC. Its protein is CASSSGSSGANVLTF. The genes are TRBV5-1 and TRBJ2-6; TRBD2 is a possible D gene (6 bases). The ends were cut back, 3 bases at V and 0 bases at J, with 7 bases in the middle. The CDR3 consists of 15 residues. CDR1 and CDR2 from the germline V gene are SGHRS and YFSETQ. Filled out from reference TRBV5-1 and TRBJ2-6, the complete variable domain reads KAGVTQTPRYLIKTRGQQVTLSCSPISGHRSVSWYQQTPGQGLQFLFEYFSETQRNKGNFPGRFSGRQFSNSRSEMNVSTLELGDSALYLCASSSGSSGANVLTFGAGSRLTVL.